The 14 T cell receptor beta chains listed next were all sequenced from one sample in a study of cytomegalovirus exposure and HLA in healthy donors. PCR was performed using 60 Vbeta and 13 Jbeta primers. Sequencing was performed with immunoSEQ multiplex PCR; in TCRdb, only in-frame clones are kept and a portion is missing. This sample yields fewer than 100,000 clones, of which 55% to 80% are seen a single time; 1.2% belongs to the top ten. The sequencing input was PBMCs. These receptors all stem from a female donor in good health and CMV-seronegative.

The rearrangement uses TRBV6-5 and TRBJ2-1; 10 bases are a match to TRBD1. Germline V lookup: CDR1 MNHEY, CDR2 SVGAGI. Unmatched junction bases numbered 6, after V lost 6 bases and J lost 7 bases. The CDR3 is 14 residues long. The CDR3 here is CASSPGQGMNEQFF. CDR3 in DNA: TGTGCCAGCAGCCCGGGACAGGGGATGAATGAGCAGTTCTTC.

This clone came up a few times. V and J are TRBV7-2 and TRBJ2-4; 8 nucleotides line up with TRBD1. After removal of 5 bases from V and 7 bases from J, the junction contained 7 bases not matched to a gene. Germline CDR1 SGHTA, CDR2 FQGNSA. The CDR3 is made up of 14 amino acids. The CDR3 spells CASSQRQGTNIQYF. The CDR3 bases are TGTGCCAGCAGCCAAAGACAGGGGACTAACATTCAGTACTTC.

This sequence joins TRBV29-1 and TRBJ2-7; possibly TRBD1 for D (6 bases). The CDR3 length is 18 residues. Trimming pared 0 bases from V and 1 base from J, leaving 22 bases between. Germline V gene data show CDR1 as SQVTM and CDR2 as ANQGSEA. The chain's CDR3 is CSVEDLGRGEGKSYEQYF. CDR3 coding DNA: TGCAGCGTTGAAGATCTGGGCAGGGGTGAGGGTAAATCCTACGAGCAGTACTTC.

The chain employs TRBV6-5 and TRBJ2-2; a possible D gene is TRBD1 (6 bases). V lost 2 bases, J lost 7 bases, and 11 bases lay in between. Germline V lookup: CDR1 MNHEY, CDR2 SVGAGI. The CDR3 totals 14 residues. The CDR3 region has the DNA TGTGCCAGCAGTTACGATGGGGGCGGCGGGGAGCTGTTTTTT. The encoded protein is CASSYDGGGGELFF.

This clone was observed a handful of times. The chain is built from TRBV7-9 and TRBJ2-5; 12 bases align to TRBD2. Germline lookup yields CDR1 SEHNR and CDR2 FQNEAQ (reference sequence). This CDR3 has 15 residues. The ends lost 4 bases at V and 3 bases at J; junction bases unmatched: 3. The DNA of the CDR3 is TGTGCCAGCAGCTCGCGGACTAGCGGGGAAGAGACCCAGTACTTC. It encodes CASSSRTSGEETQYF.

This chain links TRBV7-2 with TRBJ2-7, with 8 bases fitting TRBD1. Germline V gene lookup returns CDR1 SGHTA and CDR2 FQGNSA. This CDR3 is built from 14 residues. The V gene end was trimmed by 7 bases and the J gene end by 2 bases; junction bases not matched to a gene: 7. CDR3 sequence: CASKLRQGTYEQYF. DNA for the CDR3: TGTGCCAGCAAACTAAGACAGGGGACCTACGAGCAGTACTTC.

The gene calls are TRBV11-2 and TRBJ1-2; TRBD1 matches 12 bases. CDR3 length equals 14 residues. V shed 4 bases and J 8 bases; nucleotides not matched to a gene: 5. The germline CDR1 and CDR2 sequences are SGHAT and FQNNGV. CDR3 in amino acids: CASSSRDRGRGYTF. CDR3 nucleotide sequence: TGTGCCAGCAGCTCACGGGACAGGGGGCGCGGCTACACCTTC.

In DNA, the CDR3 is TGTGCCAGCAGCTTTTCCAGGGGCACTGAAGCTTTCTTT. It is translated as CASSFSRGTEAFF. This chain connects TRBV7-8 to TRBJ1-1, with a possible D match to TRBD1 (6 bases). The CDR3 consists of 13 residues. Trimming shortened V by 3 bases and J by 4 bases, and 9 bases separated the two germline ends. Germline V gene data show CDR1 as SGHVS and CDR2 as FQNEAQ.

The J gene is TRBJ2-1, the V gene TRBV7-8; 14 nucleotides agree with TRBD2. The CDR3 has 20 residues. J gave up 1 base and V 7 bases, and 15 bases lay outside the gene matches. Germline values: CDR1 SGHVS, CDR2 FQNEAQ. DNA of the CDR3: TGTGCCAGCACACCAAAGCCGGGACTAGCGGGAGAGTTGTCCTACAATGAGCAGTTCTTC. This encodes CASTPKPGLAGELSYNEQFF.

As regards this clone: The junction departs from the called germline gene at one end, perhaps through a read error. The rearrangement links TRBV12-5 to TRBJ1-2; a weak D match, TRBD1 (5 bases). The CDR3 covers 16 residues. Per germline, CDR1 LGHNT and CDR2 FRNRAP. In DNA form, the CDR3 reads TGTGCTAGTGGTCCCCCCCGGGGGAGTTCCTACTACGGCTACACCTTC. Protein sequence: CASGPPRGSSYYGYTF.

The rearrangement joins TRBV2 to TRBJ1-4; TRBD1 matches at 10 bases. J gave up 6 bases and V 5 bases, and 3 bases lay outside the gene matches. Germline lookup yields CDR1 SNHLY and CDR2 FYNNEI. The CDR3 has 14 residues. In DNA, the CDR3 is TGTGCCAGCAGTCAAGACAGGGGGCATGAAAAACTGTTTTTT. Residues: CASSQDRGHEKLFF.

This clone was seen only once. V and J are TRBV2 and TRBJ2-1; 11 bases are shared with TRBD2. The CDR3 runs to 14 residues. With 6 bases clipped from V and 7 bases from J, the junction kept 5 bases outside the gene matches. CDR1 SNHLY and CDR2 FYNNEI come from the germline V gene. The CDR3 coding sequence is TGTGCCAGCAGGAGGGTAGCGGGGGGGAATGAGCAGTTCTTC. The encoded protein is CASRRVAGGNEQFF. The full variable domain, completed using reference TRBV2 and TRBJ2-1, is EPEVTQTPSHQVTQMGQEVILRCVPISNHLYFYWYRQILGQKVEFLVSFYNNEISEKSEIFDDQFSVERPDGSNFTLKIRSTKLEDSAMYFCASRRVAGGNEQFFGPGTRLTVL.

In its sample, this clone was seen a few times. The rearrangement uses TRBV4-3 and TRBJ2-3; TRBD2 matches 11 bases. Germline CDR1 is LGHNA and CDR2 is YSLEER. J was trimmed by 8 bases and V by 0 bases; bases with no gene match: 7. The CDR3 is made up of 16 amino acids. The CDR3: CASSQEGSGGVSTQYF. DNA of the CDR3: TGCGCCAGCAGCCAAGAGGGTAGCGGGGGGGTGAGTACGCAGTATTTT.

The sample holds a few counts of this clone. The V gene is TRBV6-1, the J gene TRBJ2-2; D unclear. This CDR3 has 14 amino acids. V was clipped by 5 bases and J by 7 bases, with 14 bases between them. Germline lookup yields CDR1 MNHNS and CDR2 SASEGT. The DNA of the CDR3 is TGTGCCAGCAGTACCGACATGTCGGTCGGGGAGCTGTTTTTT. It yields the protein CASSTDMSVGELFF.